A single sample is the source of the 19 T cell receptor beta chains below, sequenced in a study of regulatory T cells in long-lasting Graves disease. Investigators prepared the TCR beta libraries by applying iRepertoire HTBI primers and Arm-PCR of CDR3 regions. TCRdb re-derived calls from the multiplex PCR reads in MiXCR, one entry per CDR3 protein. The repertoire includes hundreds of thousands of distinct CDR3 sequences, 15% of them detected once, and roughly 7.7% sits in the top ten. Described time point: newly diagnosed GD, antithyroid drugs for less than 3 months. PBMCs provided the RNA from which the TCR library was made. These data were likewise used in another study, on T cells in Graves' hyperthyroidism and ophthalmopathy.

The starting material was peripheral blood mononuclear cells (PBMCs), obtained at new diagnosis, from a patient treated with antithyroid drugs. The receptors come from a woman in her thirties or forties with Graves disease.

The sample holds many counts of this clonotype. The rearrangement joins TRBV28 to TRBJ2-7; D uncertain. The CDR3 spans 11 residues. Germline V CDR1 and CDR2: MDHEN, SYDVKM. V was clipped by 6 bases and J by 5 bases, with 8 bases between them. The CDR3 sequence is CASSRENEQYF. In DNA form, the CDR3 reads TGTGCCAGCAGCAGAGAAAACGAGCAGTACTTC.

This clonotype was found many times. The chain carries TRBV5-5 and TRBJ2-1; the match to TRBD2 covers 11 bases. V lost 4 bases and J lost 8; bases outside the gene matches: 8. Germline lookup yields CDR1 SGHKS and CDR2 YYEKEE (reference sequence). This CDR3 spans 15 amino acids. CDR3 in amino acids: CASSGSGRASDEQFF. CDR3 bases: TGTGCCAGCAGCGGTAGCGGGAGGGCCTCGGATGAGCAGTTCTTC. Together with reference TRBV5-5 and TRBJ2-1, the CDR3 gives the full variable domain: DAGVTQSPTHLIKTRGQQVTLRCSPISGHKSVSWYQQVLGQGPQFIFQYYEKEERGRGNFPDRFSARQFPNYSSELNVNALLLGDSALYLCASSGSGRASDEQFFGPGTRLTVL.

A remark on this clonotype: A read error may be the cause here, since a much bigger clone is one base away. The chain combines TRBV24-1 with TRBJ2-7; 10 bases agree with TRBD2. This CDR3 comprises 16 residues. Germline V gene lookup returns CDR1 KGHDR and CDR2 SFDVKD. V trimming: 1 base; J trimming: 7 bases; junction bases outside the gene matches: 9. The CDR3 nucleotides read TGTGCCACCAGTGATTTTAGTAGCGGGAGGCACAATGAGCAGTACTTC. It yields the protein CATSDFSSGRHNEQYF.

The chain links TRBV5-8 to TRBJ1-5, with D possibly being TRBD1 (6 bases). This CDR3 contains 15 residues. Per germline, CDR1 SGHTS and CDR2 YDEGEE. Trimming left V 2 bases short and J 2 bases short, with 11 bases between. CDR3 nucleotides: TGTGCCAGCAGCTTAGAATCAGGGGGCAATCAGCCCCAGCATTTT. Translation gives CASSLESGGNQPQHF. The full variable domain, its missing parts supplied by reference TRBV5-8 and TRBJ1-5, is EAGVTQSPTHLIKTRGQQATLRCSPISGHTSVYWYQQALGLGLQFLLWYDEGEERNRGNFPPRFSGRQFPNYSSELNVNALELEDSALYLCASSLESGGNQPQHFGDGTRLSIL.

This clonotype was found many times. The chain carries TRBV12-3 or TRBV12-4 and TRBJ2-1; TRBD2 matches at 16 bases. The CDR3 is 16 amino acids. Losses at the gene ends were 5 bases for V and 9 bases for J; bases not matched to a gene: 7. CDR3 nucleotide sequence: TGTGCCAGCAGTCCCCAGGGACTAGCGGGAGGGGGTGAGCAGTTCTTC. Translated, it gives CASSPQGLAGGGEQFF.

The rearrangement uses TRBV7-9 and TRBJ1-3, with 7 bases aligning to TRBD1. CDR1 and CDR2 from the germline V gene are SEHNR and FQNEAQ (reference sequence). The J segment lost 0 bases and the V segment lost 5 bases, leaving 7 bases of the junction unmatched. CDR3 length equals 16 residues. CDR3 in amino acids: CASSPAGQSSGNTIYF. DNA for the CDR3: TGTGCCAGCAGCCCAGCGGGACAGAGCTCTGGAAACACCATATATTTT.

This clonotype was recorded at least ten times. The chain is built from TRBV12-3 or TRBV12-4 and TRBJ2-7, with 8 bases that match TRBD2. The CDR3 extends over 14 amino acids. The ends lost 5 bases at V and 0 bases at J; junction bases unmatched: 3. Here the CDR3 reads CASSRSGSSYEQYF. CDR3 DNA sequence: TGTGCCAGCAGTAGGAGCGGGAGCTCCTACGAGCAGTACTTC.

This clonotype was picked up many times. The chain employs TRBV2 and TRBJ2-7; possibly TRBD2 for D (6 bases). The CDR3 consists of 15 residues. V shed 4 bases and J shed 2 bases, with 15 bases lying between them. Germline loops: CDR1 SNHLY, CDR2 FYNNEI. Here the CDR3 reads CASSGGDRETYEQYF. CDR3 DNA sequence: TGTGCCAGCAGTGGGGGGGATAGGGAGACCTACGAGCAGTACTTC.

Comment on this clonotype: Given a much more abundant clone one base away, this may be a read error. The chain links TRBV12-5 to TRBJ2-7; D is tentatively TRBD1 or TRBD2 (7 bases each). Trimming cost V 6 bases and J 7 bases, with 31 bases left between them. Germline V gene sequence: CDR1 LGHNT, CDR2 FRNRAP. This CDR3 spans 18 amino acids. The CDR3 protein is CASGPPRGRGHLYNEQYF. As DNA, the CDR3 is TGTGCTAGTGGCCCTCCTAGGGGGAGGGGGCACTTGTACAATGAGCAGTACTTC.

The chain recombines TRBV9 with TRBJ1-2, with D hard to call. Germline V gives CDR1 SGDLS, CDR2 YYNGEE. The CDR3 runs to 12 residues. Trimming removed 0 bases from V and 8 bases from J, with 8 bases in between. The CDR3 sequence: CASSVELGGYTF. In DNA form, the CDR3 reads TGTGCCAGCAGCGTAGAGCTGGGAGGCTACACCTTC. Together with reference TRBV9 and TRBJ1-2, the CDR3 gives the full variable domain: DSGVTQTPKHLITATGQRVTLRCSPRSGDLSVYWYQQSLDQGLQFLIQYYNGEERAKGNILERFSAQQFPDLHSELNLSSLELGDSALYFCASSVELGGYTFGSGTRLTVV.

In this sample, this clonotype turned up many times. The chain is built from TRBV12-3 or TRBV12-4 and TRBJ2-7; 7 bases map to TRBD2. The CDR3 contains 16 residues. Trimming cost V 5 bases and J 3 bases; bases outside gene matches: 13. The CDR3 DNA is TGTGCCAGCAGTCCCCCTAGGGGCGGGGGATACTACGAGCAGTACTTC. Protein: CASSPPRGGGYYEQYF.

Ten or more counts support this clonotype. CDR3 loop: CASSVWGTDTQYF. The CDR3 nucleotides read TGTGCCAGCAGTGTTTGGGGGACAGATACGCAGTATTTT. This chain joins TRBV6-2 or TRBV6-3 and TRBJ2-3; D may match TRBD1 or TRBD2 (5 bases each). Trimming shortened V by 5 bases and J by 3 bases, and 9 bases separated the two germline ends. Germline values: CDR1 MNHEY, CDR2 SVGEGT. This CDR3 is 13 amino acids long.

About this clonotype itself: A much larger clone lies a single base off, so this may be a read error. This sequence joins TRBV20-1 and TRBJ1-6; D perhaps matches TRBD1 (5 bases). CDR3 length: 16 amino acids. Germline CDR1 reads DFQATT; CDR2 reads SNEGSKA (reference sequence). The CDR3 nucleotides read TGCAGTGCTAGAGATCTTAGGACAAGTAATAATTCACTCCTCCACTTT. Its translation is CSARDLRTSNNSLLHF.

This clonotype was observed at least ten times. V is TRBV6-1 and J is TRBJ2-7; 12 bases align to TRBD2. Germline V gene sequence: CDR1 MNHNS, CDR2 SASEGT. J gave up 6 bases and V 5 bases, and 11 bases lay outside the gene matches. This CDR3 spans 16 amino acids. CDR3 in DNA: TGTGCCAGCAGTACCGGCGCTAGCGGGAGGGCCCTCGAGCAGTACTTC. Translated: CASSTGASGRALEQYF.

This clonotype was detected ten times or more. The chain carries TRBV27 and TRBJ2-5, with TRBD2 matching over 8 bases. V was clipped by 6 bases and J by 9 bases; unmatched bases: 18. The length of the CDR3 is 16 residues. The germline V gene encodes CDR1 MNHEY and CDR2 SMNVEV (reference sequence). Here the CDR3 reads CASRRKGGGTSLSQYF. The CDR3 DNA reads TGTGCCAGCAGGCGAAAGGGCGGGGGGACCTCTTTGTCCCAGTACTTC.

This clonotype has ten or more counts. The chain joins TRBV28 to TRBJ2-7; 11 nucleotides agree with TRBD2. The germline gives CDR1 MDHEN, CDR2 SYDVKM. The CDR3 is 16 amino acids. V lost 5 bases, J lost 2 bases, and 8 bases stayed unmatched. CDR3 sequence (DNA): TGTGCCAGCAGTCCGACCTCGGGACTAGCGGCCTACGAGCAGTACTTC. Translation: CASSPTSGLAAYEQYF.

The chain couples TRBV5-1 to TRBJ1-6; TRBD1 matches at 9 bases. CDR1 is SGHRS, CDR2 YFSETQ, per germline. The CDR3 spans 15 residues. The junction had 6 bases not matched to a gene; V was cut back by 5 bases and J by 6 bases. CDR3 bases: TGCGCCAGCAGGAGAACAGGGGGCACTAATTCACCCCTCCACTTT. Translation: CASRRTGGTNSPLHF.

The rearrangement links TRBV28 to TRBJ2-5; D may be TRBD1 (5 bases). The CDR3 has 16 amino acids. Germline V gene data show CDR1 as MDHEN and CDR2 as SYDVKM. V was trimmed by 6 bases and J by 3 bases, leaving 20 bases between them. CDR3 coding DNA: TGTGCCAGCAGCCCTAGGGGCGTACAGGAAGAAGAGACCCAGTACTTC. This translates into CASSPRGVQEEETQYF. Full variable domain (remainder filled in from reference TRBV28 and TRBJ2-5): DVKVTQSSRYLVKRTGEKVFLECVQDMDHENMFWYRQDPGLGLRLIYFSYDVKMKEKGDIPEGYSVSREKKERFSLILESASTNQTSMYLCASSPRGVQEEETQYFGPGTRLLVL.

V gene TRBV6-5 combines with J gene TRBJ2-2; D call uncertain. V was clipped by 0 bases and J by 2 bases, with 10 bases between them. Germline CDR1 reads MNHEY; CDR2 reads SVGAGI. The CDR3 loop spans 16 amino acids. The CDR3 is CASSYSVEQNTGELFF. The CDR3 coding sequence is TGTGCCAGCAGTTACTCGGTGGAGCAAAACACCGGGGAGCTGTTTTTT.